A selection of T cell receptor beta chains follows, all from one sample in a study of blood T cell repertoires in COVID-19. Clones were read by immunoSEQ multiplex PCR, and TCRdb kept only the in-frame ones, dropping some. This table has approximately 97,000 clones, 86% appearing once. Source material: peripheral blood. The receptors derive from a woman older than 75 with acute or convalescent COVID-19. CDR3s include the opening cysteine and the closing phenylalanine or tryptophan. Each record gives: V gene, J gene, clone size, CDR3 protein. Some rows have no size entry. The others give once, few or many, or a class for an expanded clone.

>TRBV7-9|TRBJ1-2|few
CASSLAQGPASYGYTF
>TRBV28|TRBJ1-1|-
CASSRDLLNTEAFF
>TRBV18|TRBJ1-1|-
CASSPQANTEAFF
>TRBV27|TRBJ1-1|-
CASRPSGQGLAKAFF
>TRBV9|TRBJ1-1|-
CASSQGTGSAAFF
>TRBV4-1|TRBJ2-5|-
CASSQVLAGGRETQYF
>TRBV19|TRBJ1-5|-
CASSIGDSVFRPQHF
>TRBV2|TRBJ1-6|-
CASETGTNSPLHF
>TRBV10-1|TRBJ2-7|few
CASSEDRGGYEQYF
>TRBV4-1|TRBJ2-1|-
CASSRGGVNEQFF
>TRBV4-1|TRBJ2-7|-
CASSQDQGALYF
>TRBV18|TRBJ1-2|-
CASSPGTGGNYGYTF
>TRBV28|TRBJ1-4|-
CASSLPGGNEKLFF
>TRBV28|TRBJ1-4|-
CASSPSGGLRKLFF
>TRBV6-5|TRBJ1-1|-
CASSNSGGAFF
>TRBV18|TRBJ1-3|-
CASSPPYRGPGNTIYF
>TRBV21-1|TRBJ1-6|-
CASNPTGSSSPLHF
>TRBV18|TRBJ2-7|-
CASSPARSPPGEQYF
>TRBV10-3|TRBJ2-7|-
CAISPSGGIYEQYF
>TRBV6-5|TRBJ1-3|-
CASSADRSGNTIYF
>TRBV15|TRBJ2-2|-
CATSRGGNTGELFF
>TRBV6-5|TRBJ2-1|-
CASSQNTGVYNEQFF
>TRBV7-3|TRBJ1-2|-
CASSLDRAGYGYTF
>TRBV5-8|TRBJ1-1|-
CASSFPGTLNTEAFF
>TRBV28|TRBJ2-7|-
CASSPRQVPYEQYF
>TRBV19|TRBJ2-3|-
CASSAQTSHADTQYF
>TRBV19|TRBJ2-3|-
CASTTGLTDTQYF
>TRBV6-5|TRBJ1-4|-
CASSYYGGKLFF
>TRBV7-2|TRBJ2-5|-
CASSLVPRGAGARETQYF
>TRBV6-4|TRBJ2-1|-
CASSAGGEQVYANSYNEQFF
>TRBV10-3|TRBJ1-3|-
CATQQVPGNTIYF
>TRBV7-6|TRBJ1-6|-
CASSLNPSSTGYNSPLHF
>TRBV28|TRBJ2-7|few
CASSTLGVFGEQYF
>TRBV18|TRBJ2-1|-
CASSPLGSSYNEQFF
>TRBV5-4|TRBJ1-1|-
CASSKEGTLNTEAFF
>TRBV25-1|TRBJ2-7|-
CASGRGYEQYF
>TRBV6-6|TRBJ1-6|-
CASSYSNNRDGSPLHF
>TRBV27|TRBJ1-1|-
CASRQWTGGYTEAFF
>TRBV3-1/TRBV3-2|TRBJ1-2|-
CASSPTQKTGNYGYTF
>TRBV9|TRBJ2-1|-
CASSARQGRAGNEQFF
>TRBV23-1|TRBJ1-6|-
CASSQSWAGPKSPLHF
>TRBV12-3/TRBV12-4|TRBJ2-3|-
CASSRLAGGQAF
>TRBV7-8|TRBJ1-2|-
CASSLESRYGYTF
>TRBV20-1|TRBJ1-4|-
CSASVRAGEKLFF
>TRBV5-1|TRBJ2-7|few
CASSSGLAPYEQYF
>TRBV7-3|TRBJ2-3|-
CASSPRWQGKEHTQYF
>TRBV12-3/TRBV12-4|TRBJ2-7|-
CASNRDSTYEQYF
>TRBV12-3/TRBV12-4|TRBJ1-2|-
CASSLEQLYGYTF
>TRBV19|TRBJ1-2|few
CASSIGPVGSYGYTF
>TRBV10-3|TRBJ2-7|-
CAITSGSYEQYF
>TRBV19|TRBJ2-3|-
CASSTRTGGEGDTQYF
>TRBV7-2|TRBJ2-2|-
CASSSQGTGELFF
>TRBV12-3/TRBV12-4|TRBJ2-5|-
CASSLGETQYF
>TRBV23-1|TRBJ1-1|-
CARVRVVMNTEAFF
>TRBV3-1/TRBV3-2|TRBJ2-3|-
CASSHYAGGQDTQYF